The rows below give T cell receptor beta chains drawn from one sample of a study of OX40 agonist ivuxolimab in advanced cancers. Some clones are missing from TCRdb's copy, which holds only in-frame ones; the method was immunoSEQ multiplex PCR. The sample consists of 78,000 or so clones, around 84% of them appearing once. The specimen was CD4+ or CD8+ T cells sorted from blood, collected in a trial of the OX40 agonist ivuxolimab. The source is an adult with an advanced solid tumor such as melanoma, head and neck, liver or kidney cancer. Both conserved end residues are part of each CDR3. D genes are given only for firm matches. The size of a clone is reported for some rows only, either as once, few or many, or as a class for expanded clones.

>TRBJ1-1|TRBV29-1|NA|TRBD1
CSVQGASVNTEAFF
TGCAGCGTACAGGGGGCTTCGGTAAACACTGAAGCTTTCTTT
>TRBJ1-2|TRBV27|NA|NA
CASSLRGAHNYGYTF
TGTGCCAGCAGTTTGCGGGGGGCGCACAACTATGGCTACACCTTC
>TRBJ2-7|TRBV7-2|NA|NA
CASSRTGSGYEQYF
TGTGCCAGCAGCCGTACAGGTAGCGGCTACGAGCAGTACTTC
>TRBJ1-1|TRBV5-1|NA|NA
CASSSEAGWNTEAFF
TGCGCCAGCAGCTCCGAGGCAGGGTGGAACACTGAAGCTTTCTTT
>TRBJ2-7|TRBV28|NA|TRBD2
CASSFPGTSGIYEQYF
TGTGCCAGCAGTTTCCCCGGGACTAGCGGAATCTACGAGCAGTACTTC
>TRBJ2-1|TRBV6-1|few|TRBD2
CASSEAVGLAGKNEQFF
TGTGCCAGCAGTGAAGCGGTGGGACTAGCGGGAAAGAATGAGCAGTTCTTC
>TRBJ2-3|TRBV18|NA|NA
CASSDRSTDTQYF
TGTGCCAGCTCCGACAGAAGCACAGATACGCAGTATTTT
>TRBJ1-6|TRBV25-1|NA|NA
CASSEGGKSSYNSPLHF
TGTGCCAGCAGTGAAGGGGGAAAGAGCTCCTATAATTCACCCCTCCACTTT
>TRBJ2-1|TRBV29-1|NA|NA
CSVGELIQFF
TGCAGCGTTGGCGAGCTCATACAGTTCTTC
>TRBJ1-2|TRBV7-9|few|NA
CASRPLRPTNYGYTF
TGTGCCAGCAGGCCTCTCAGGCCAACTAACTATGGCTACACCTTC
>TRBJ2-1|TRBV29-1|few|NA
CSYGADNEQFF
TGCAGCTACGGGGCTGACAATGAGCAGTTCTTC
>TRBJ2-2|TRBV2|NA|NA
CASSEGGGLGLNTGELFF
TGTGCCAGCAGTGAAGGGGGGGGGCTTGGGCTCAACACCGGGGAGCTGTTTTTT
>TRBJ2-2|TRBV2|NA|TRBD2
CASTLGLGNTGELFF
TGTGCCAGCACCCTAGGACTAGGTAACACCGGGGAGCTGTTTTTT
>TRBJ2-6|TRBV5-6|NA|TRBD2
CASSLLAGGSGANVLTF
TGTGCCAGCAGCTTGTTGGCGGGAGGGTCAGGGGCCAACGTCCTGACTTTC
>TRBJ2-1|TRBV7-2|NA|TRBD1
CASSLGRTGSGYEQFF
TGTGCCAGCAGCTTAGGACGGACAGGAAGCGGCTATGAGCAGTTCTTC
>TRBJ2-4|TRBV15|few|NA
CATSRAGGAIQYF
TGTGCCACCAGCAGAGCCGGGGGAGCCATTCAGTACTTC
>TRBJ2-3|TRBV11-3|NA|TRBD2
CASSYGLAASTDTQYF
TGTGCCAGCAGCTACGGACTAGCGGCTAGCACAGATACGCAGTATTTT